This T cell receptor beta chain was identified in a study of cytomegalovirus exposure and HLA in healthy donors. Across the study: A previous analysis identified 95 million to 140 million unique TCR beta sequences derived from roughly 190 million T cells. General study results and limits: A later analysis by the authors found several of the most significant clusters apparently linked to common viral pathogens. The records held CMV serostatus as the only immune exposure information.

Primers: 60 Vbeta forward and 13 Jbeta reverse. Clones were read by immunoSEQ multiplex PCR, and TCRdb kept only the in-frame ones, dropping some. Among around 230,000 clones, about four fifths were seen once, and the ten largest hold around 6%. In the case of this clone: Its cognate antigen is unknown.

This CDR3 has 15 amino acids. Germline CDR1 MGHRA, CDR2 YSYEKL. V trimming: 3 bases; J trimming: 10 bases; junction bases outside the gene matches: 15. The sequenced sample consisted of PBMCs. V gene TRBV4-1 combines with J gene TRBJ2-7; TRBD1 agrees at 7 bases. This sequence originates from a man aged 35 to 55 in good health and CMV-seropositive. DNA for the CDR3: TGCGCCAGCAGCCAGACCCCGACAGGGCACTTGGAACAGTACGTC. Translation: CASSQTPTGHLEQYV.